This T cell receptor beta chain was identified in a study of regulatory T cells in long-lasting Graves disease. Across the whole study: For under 3 months, newly diagnosed Graves' patients had been taking antithyroid drugs.

Assembly of TCR beta libraries relied on iRepertoire HTBI primers together with Arm-PCR of CDR3 regions. MiXCR, applied by TCRdb to the multiplex PCR reads, yields one record per CDR3 protein. The data contain more than 450,000 distinct CDR3 sequences, under 20% of them singletons. Notes on the study in general: Under persistent disease, TRBV28, TRBJ1-2 and TRBJ2-5 were used preferentially. Sharing of public clonotypes was greater in persistent patients (around 2,500) than in new patients (roughly 1,000).

This clonotype occurred many times. Its antigen is as yet unknown. As for time point: newly diagnosed GD, antithyroid drugs for less than 3 months. Generation of the TCR library employed RNA extracted from PBMCs. The CDR3 covers 15 residues. Germline V gives CDR1 KGHSH, CDR2 LQKENI. Trimming took 2 bases from V and 0 from J, leaving 11 bases between them. The same data also contributed to another study, on T cells in Graves' hyperthyroidism and ophthalmopathy. That paper adds: Ophthalmopathy, as predicted by the model, came a median approximately 5.9 months after the prediction.

The sample consisted of peripheral blood mononuclear cells (PBMCs), taken at new diagnosis, from a patient treated with antithyroid drugs. The clonotype originates from a man between 35 and 55 years old with Graves disease. This sequence joins TRBV18 and TRBJ2-7, with D possibly matching TRBD1 (6 bases). The CDR3 DNA reads TGTGCCAGCTCACCAAGACAGGCCAGCTCCTACGAGCAGTACTTC. It codes for CASSPRQASSYEQYF.